A selection of T cell receptor beta chains follows, all from one sample in a study of human T cells and chemical hapten exposure. One entry per CDR3 protein results from TCRdb running MiXCR on the RACE reads. The data show 350,000 to 400,000 distinct CDR3 sequences, under 6.5% seen once. The starting material was whole blood, obtained in connection with sensitization to the hapten diphenylcyclopropenone (DPC). These receptors originate from a woman aged 18-29 years with alopecia areata. Some clones in this sample may be carry-over from other donors' samples. CDR3s include the opening cysteine and the closing phenylalanine or tryptophan. A D gene is named only where the DNA matches it firmly. The size field is filled for only some rows; it gives once, few, many or a size class.

abundance	j_gene	d_gene	v_gene	CDR3aa	CDR3nt
many	TRBJ1-5	NA	TRBV2	CASSVDSSNQPQHF	TGTGCCAGCAGTGTGGACAGTAGCAATCAGCCCCAGCATTTT
NA	TRBJ2-3	TRBD2	TRBV12-3/TRBV12-4	CASSPTSGDTDTQYF	TGTGCCAGCAGCCCGACTAGCGGGGACACAGATACGCAGTATTTT
few	TRBJ1-3	NA	TRBV7-2	CASSLNRPRRGNTIYF	TGTGCCAGCAGCTTAAACAGGCCCCGCCGGGGAAACACCATATATTTT
many	TRBJ2-5	NA	TRBV29-1	CSVEQDSETQYF	TGCAGCGTCGAGCAGGACAGCGAGACCCAGTACTTC
many	TRBJ2-3	TRBD2	TRBV7-2	CASSPAGGMIHTQYF	TGTGCCAGCAGCCCAGCCGGGGGGATGATACATACGCAGTATTTT
NA	TRBJ1-1	NA	TRBV6-6	CASRSDREAFF	TGTGCCAGCAGGTCCGACAGGGAAGCTTTCTTT
few	TRBJ2-3	TRBD1	TRBV7-2	CASSLRTGGTDTQYF	TGTGCCAGCAGCTTGCGGACAGGAGGCACAGATACGCAGTATTTT
few	TRBJ2-5	TRBD1	TRBV7-9	CASSFSGQGAGTQYF	TGTGCCAGCAGCTTTTCGGGACAGGGGGCAGGGACCCAGTACTTC
few	TRBJ2-7	NA	TRBV5-1	CASAASYEQYF	TGCGCCAGCGCAGCCTCCTACGAGCAGTACTTC
NA	TRBJ2-3	NA	TRBV4-3	CASSQAFSLWATQYF	TGCGCCAGCAGCCAAGCCTTCAGTCTGTGGGCTACGCAGTATTTT
many	TRBJ2-4	NA	TRBV18	CASSGKNIQYF	TGTGCCAGCTCAGGCAAAAACATTCAGTACTTC
NA	TRBJ2-3	TRBD1	TRBV5-1	CASSLGSHRGQEYF	TGCGCCAGCAGCTTGGGTAGCCACAGGGGGCAGGAGTATTTT
many	TRBJ1-2	TRBD1	TRBV28	CASSSGTGPFGYTF	TGTGCCAGCAGTTCCGGGACAGGGCCCTTTGGCTACACCTTC
few	TRBJ2-3	TRBD2	TRBV9	CASSESGVLTDTQYF	TGTGCCAGCAGCGAGAGCGGGGTGCTCACAGATACGCAGTATTTT
NA	TRBJ2-2	NA	TRBV3-1	CASSWDLNTGELFF	TGTGCCAGCAGCTGGGACCTTAACACCGGGGAGCTGTTTTTT
NA	TRBJ1-4	NA	TRBV12-3/TRBV12-4	CASSFGAWSEKLFF	TGTGCCAGCAGTTTTGGGGCGTGGAGTGAAAAACTGTTTTTT
many	TRBJ2-7	NA	TRBV10-3	CAIREDNSAEQYF	TGTGCCATCAGGGAAGACAACTCCGCCGAGCAGTACTTC
few	TRBJ2-3	NA	TRBV5-1	CASSLGQTSTDTQYF	TGCGCCAGCAGCCTTGGACAGACAAGCACAGATACGCAGTATTTT
few	TRBJ1-1	TRBD1	TRBV10-3	CAISEDRGRTEAFF	TGTGCCATCAGTGAGGACAGGGGTAGAACTGAAGCTTTCTTT
few	TRBJ1-1	NA	TRBV5-1	CASSPVGGTNTEAFF	TGCGCCAGCAGCCCGGTGGGGGGCACAAACACTGAAGCTTTCTTT
few	TRBJ2-7	NA	TRBV13	CASSPPPRVSSYEQYF	TGTGCCAGCAGCCCCCCCCCGAGGGTTAGCTCCTACGAGCAGTACTTC
many	TRBJ2-3	NA	TRBV18	CASSPPSGAPDTQYF	TGTGCCAGCTCACCACCTTCAGGGGCCCCAGATACGCAGTATTTT
few	TRBJ2-7	TRBD2	TRBV7-2	CASSLAPSGGTYEQYF	TGTGCCAGCAGCTTAGCGCCCAGCGGGGGGACCTACGAGCAGTACTTC
many	TRBJ2-5	NA	TRBV20-1	CSATRGDSRGTQYF	TGCAGTGCTACCAGGGGGGACTCGAGGGGGACCCAGTACTTC
few	TRBJ1-2	NA	TRBV7-8	CASSSQRSVSYTF	TGTGCCAGCAGCTCCCAGAGGAGCGTATCTTACACCTTC
NA	TRBJ1-3	NA	TRBV5-1	CASSSATSSGNTIYF	TGCGCCAGCAGCTCAGCAACCAGCTCTGGAAACACCATATATTTT
NA	TRBJ1-4	TRBD1	TRBV7-2	CASSLGGQFNGKLFF	TGTGCCAGCAGCTTAGGGGGACAGTTTAATGGAAAACTGTTTTTT
few	TRBJ1-5	TRBD1	TRBV20-1	CSARILGQGAASTQHF	TGCAGTGCTAGAATACTAGGACAGGGGGCTGCCTCGACCCAGCATTTT
many	TRBJ1-2	NA	TRBV6-5	CASSDTNYGYTF	TGTGCCAGCTCCGACACGAACTATGGCTACACCTTC
NA	TRBJ2-3	TRBD2	TRBV2	CASRGLAGNTDTQYF	TGTGCCAGCAGAGGACTAGCGGGGAACACAGATACGCAGTATTTT
NA	TRBJ2-7	NA	TRBV6-5	CASSYGEGNNEQYF	TGTGCCAGCAGTTACGGTGAGGGAAACAACGAGCAGTACTTC
many	TRBJ2-5	NA	TRBV6-2/TRBV6-3	CASRQGIETQYF	TGTGCCAGCAGACAGGGTATCGAGACCCAGTACTTC
many	TRBJ1-6	NA	TRBV28	CASSLTATGAGGSPLHF	TGTGCCAGCAGTCTCACGGCTACTGGGGCCGGGGGTTCACCCCTCCACTTT
NA	TRBJ2-7	NA	TRBV5-6	CASSWIMTGLEEQYF	TGTGCCAGCAGCTGGATAATGACAGGTTTGGAAGAGCAGTACTTC
few	TRBJ2-2	TRBD1	TRBV6-1	CASSDIWTGSTGELFF	TGTGCCAGCAGTGATATTTGGACAGGGTCCACCGGGGAGCTGTTTTTT
NA	TRBJ1-5	NA	TRBV12-3/TRBV12-4	CASILKNSNQPQHF	TGTGCCAGCATCTTAAAGAATAGCAATCAGCCCCAGCATTTT